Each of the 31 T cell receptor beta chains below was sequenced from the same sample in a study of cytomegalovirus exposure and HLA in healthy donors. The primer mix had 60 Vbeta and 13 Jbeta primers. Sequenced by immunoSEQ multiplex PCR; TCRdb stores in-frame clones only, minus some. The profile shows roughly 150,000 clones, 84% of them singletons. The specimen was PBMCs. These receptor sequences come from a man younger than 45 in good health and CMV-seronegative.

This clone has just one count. In DNA, the CDR3 is TGTGCCAGCAGCTCTCGCGGGATAGCGGCCGATAGCAATCAGCCCCAGCATTTT. It is translated as CASSSRGIAADSNQPQHF. This chain uses TRBV21-1 with TRBJ1-5. TRBV21-1 constitutes a pseudogene. The CDR3 has 18 residues.

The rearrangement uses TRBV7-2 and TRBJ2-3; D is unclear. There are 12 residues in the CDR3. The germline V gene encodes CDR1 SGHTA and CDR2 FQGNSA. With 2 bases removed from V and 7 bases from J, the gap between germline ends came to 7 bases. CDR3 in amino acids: CASSLISNTQYF. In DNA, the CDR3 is TGTGCCAGCAGCTTAATTTCTAATACGCAGTATTTT.

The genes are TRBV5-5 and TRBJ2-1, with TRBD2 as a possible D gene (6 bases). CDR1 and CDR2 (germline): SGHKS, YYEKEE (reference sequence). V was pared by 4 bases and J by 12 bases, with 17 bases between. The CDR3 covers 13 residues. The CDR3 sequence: CASSPGTGVGQFF. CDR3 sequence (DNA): TGTGCCAGCAGCCCTGGGACGGGAGTGGGGCAGTTCTTC.

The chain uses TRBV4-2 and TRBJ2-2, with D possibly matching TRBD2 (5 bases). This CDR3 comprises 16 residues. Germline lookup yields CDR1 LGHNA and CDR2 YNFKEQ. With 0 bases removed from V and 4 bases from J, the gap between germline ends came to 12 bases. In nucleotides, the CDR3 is TGTGCCAGCAGCCAAGATTTAGGGCTAGCCACCGGGGAGCTGTTTTTT. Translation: CASSQDLGLATGELFF.

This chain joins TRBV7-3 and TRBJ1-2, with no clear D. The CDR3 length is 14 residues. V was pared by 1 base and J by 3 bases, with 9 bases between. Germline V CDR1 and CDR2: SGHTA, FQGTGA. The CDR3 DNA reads TGTGCCAGCAGCTTAAACCCAGGATACTATGGCTACACCTTC. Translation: CASSLNPGYYGYTF.

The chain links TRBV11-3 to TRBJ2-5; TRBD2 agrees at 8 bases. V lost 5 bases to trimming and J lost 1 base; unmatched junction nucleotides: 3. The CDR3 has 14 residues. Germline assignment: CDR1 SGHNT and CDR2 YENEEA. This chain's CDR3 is CASSPTSGQETQYF. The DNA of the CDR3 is TGTGCCAGCAGCCCCACTAGCGGCCAAGAGACCCAGTACTTC.

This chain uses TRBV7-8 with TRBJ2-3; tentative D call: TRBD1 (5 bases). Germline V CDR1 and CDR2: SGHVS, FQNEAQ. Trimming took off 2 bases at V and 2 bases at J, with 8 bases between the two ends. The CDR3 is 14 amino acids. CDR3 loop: CASSLPRDTDTQYF. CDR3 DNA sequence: TGTGCCAGCAGCTTACCCAGGGACACAGATACGCAGTATTTT. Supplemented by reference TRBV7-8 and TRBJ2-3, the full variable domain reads GAGVSQSPRYKVAKRGQDVALRCDPISGHVSLFWYQQALGQGPEFLTYFQNEAQLDKSGLPSDRFFAERPEGSVSTLKIQRTQQEDSAVYLCASSLPRDTDTQYFGPGTRLTVL.

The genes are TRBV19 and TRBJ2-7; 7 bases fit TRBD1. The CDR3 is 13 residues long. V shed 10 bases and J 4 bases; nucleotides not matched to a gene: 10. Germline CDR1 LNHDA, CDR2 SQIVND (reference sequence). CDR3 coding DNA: TGTGCCACCGAGGGACAGAACAATTACGAGCAGTACTTC. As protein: CATEGQNNYEQYF. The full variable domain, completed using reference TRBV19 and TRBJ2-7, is DGGITQSPKYLFRKEGQNVTLSCEQNLNHDAMYWYRQDPGQGLRLIYYSQIVNDFQKGDIAEGYSVSREKKESFPLTVTSAQKNPTAFYLCATEGQNNYEQYFGPGTRLTVT.

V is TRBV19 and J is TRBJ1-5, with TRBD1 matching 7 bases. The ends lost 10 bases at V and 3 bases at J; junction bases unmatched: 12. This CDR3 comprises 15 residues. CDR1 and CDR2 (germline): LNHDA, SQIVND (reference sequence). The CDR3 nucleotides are TGTGCCACCTGGCAGGGGGACTCCCTCAATCAGCCCCAGCATTTT. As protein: CATWQGDSLNQPQHF.

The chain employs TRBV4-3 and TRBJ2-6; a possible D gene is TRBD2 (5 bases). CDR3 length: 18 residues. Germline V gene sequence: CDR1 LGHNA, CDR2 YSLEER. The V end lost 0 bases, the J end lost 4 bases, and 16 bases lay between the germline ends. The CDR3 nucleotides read TGCGCCAGCAGCCAAGATCTCGCGAGGGAGACGGGGGCCAACGTCCTGACTTTC. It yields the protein CASSQDLARETGANVLTF.

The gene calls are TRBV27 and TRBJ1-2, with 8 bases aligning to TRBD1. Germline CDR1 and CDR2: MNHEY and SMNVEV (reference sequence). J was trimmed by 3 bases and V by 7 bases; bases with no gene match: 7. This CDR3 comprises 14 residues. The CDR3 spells CASKRQGLDYGYTF. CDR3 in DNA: TGTGCCAGCAAACGACAGGGGCTTGACTATGGCTACACCTTC.

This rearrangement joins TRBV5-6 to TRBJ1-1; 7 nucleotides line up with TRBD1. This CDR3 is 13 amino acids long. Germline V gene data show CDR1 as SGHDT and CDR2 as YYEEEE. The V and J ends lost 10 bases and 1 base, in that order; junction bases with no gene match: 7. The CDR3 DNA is TGTGCCGCCAATGACAGGGCGAACACTGAAGCTTTCTTT. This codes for CAANDRANTEAFF.

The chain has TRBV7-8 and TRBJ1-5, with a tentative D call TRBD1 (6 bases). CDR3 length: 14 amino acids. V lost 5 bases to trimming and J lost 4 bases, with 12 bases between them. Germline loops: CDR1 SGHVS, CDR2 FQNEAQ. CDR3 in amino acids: CASSPGEFNQPQHF. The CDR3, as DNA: TGTGCCAGCAGCCCAGGGGAATTTAATCAGCCCCAGCATTTT.

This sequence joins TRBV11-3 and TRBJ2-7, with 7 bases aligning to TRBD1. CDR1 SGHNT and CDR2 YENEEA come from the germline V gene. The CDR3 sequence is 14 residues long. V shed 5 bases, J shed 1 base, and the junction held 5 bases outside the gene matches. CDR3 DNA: TGTGCCAGCAGCCCAGGGGGATTTTCCTACGAGCAGTACTTC. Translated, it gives CASSPGGFSYEQYF.

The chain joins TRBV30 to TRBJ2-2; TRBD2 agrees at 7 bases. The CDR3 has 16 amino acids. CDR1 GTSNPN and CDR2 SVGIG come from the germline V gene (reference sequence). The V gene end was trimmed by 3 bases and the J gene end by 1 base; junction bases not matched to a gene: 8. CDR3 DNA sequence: TGTGCCTGGAGGATCTCTGGCGGGGGGAACACCGGGGAGCTGTTTTTT. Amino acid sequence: CAWRISGGGNTGELFF.

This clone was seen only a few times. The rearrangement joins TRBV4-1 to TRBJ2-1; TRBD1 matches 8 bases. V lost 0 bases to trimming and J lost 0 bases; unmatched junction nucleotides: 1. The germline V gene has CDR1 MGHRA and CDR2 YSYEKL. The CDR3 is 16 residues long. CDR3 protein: CASSQEDRDSYNEQFF. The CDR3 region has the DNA TGCGCCAGCAGCCAAGAGGACAGGGACTCCTACAATGAGCAGTTCTTC.

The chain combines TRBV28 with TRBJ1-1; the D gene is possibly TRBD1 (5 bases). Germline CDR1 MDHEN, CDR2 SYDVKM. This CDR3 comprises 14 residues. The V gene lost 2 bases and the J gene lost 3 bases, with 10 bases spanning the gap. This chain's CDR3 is CASSLIGGDTEAFF. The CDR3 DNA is TGTGCCAGCAGTTTAATTGGGGGGGACACTGAAGCTTTCTTT.

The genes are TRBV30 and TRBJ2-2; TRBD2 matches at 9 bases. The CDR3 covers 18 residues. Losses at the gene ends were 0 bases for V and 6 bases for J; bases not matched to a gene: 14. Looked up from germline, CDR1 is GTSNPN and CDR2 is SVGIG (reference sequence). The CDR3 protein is CAWSVRLAGSQHPGELFF. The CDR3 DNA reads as TGTGCCTGGAGTGTTAGGCTAGCGGGAAGTCAGCACCCCGGGGAGCTGTTTTTT. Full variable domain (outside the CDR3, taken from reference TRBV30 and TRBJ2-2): SQTIHQWPATLVQPVGSPLSLECTVEGTSNPNLYWYRQAAGRGLQLLFYSVGIGQISSEVPQNLSASRPQDRQFILSSKKLLLSDSGFYLCAWSVRLAGSQHPGELFFGEGSRLTVL.

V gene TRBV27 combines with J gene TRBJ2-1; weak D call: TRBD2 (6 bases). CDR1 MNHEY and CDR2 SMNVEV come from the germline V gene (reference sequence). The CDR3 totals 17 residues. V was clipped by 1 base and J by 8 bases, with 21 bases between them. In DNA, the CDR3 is TGTGCCAGCAGTTTATTCTCCTTAACGGGAGAACAGCATGAGCAGTTCTTC. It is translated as CASSLFSLTGEQHEQFF.

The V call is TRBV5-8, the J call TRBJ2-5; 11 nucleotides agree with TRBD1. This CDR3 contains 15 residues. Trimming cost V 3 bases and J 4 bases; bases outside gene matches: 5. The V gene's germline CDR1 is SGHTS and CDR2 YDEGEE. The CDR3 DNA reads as TGTGCCAGCAGCTCCGGGACAGGGGGTCGAGAGACCCAGTACTTC. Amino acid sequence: CASSSGTGGRETQYF.

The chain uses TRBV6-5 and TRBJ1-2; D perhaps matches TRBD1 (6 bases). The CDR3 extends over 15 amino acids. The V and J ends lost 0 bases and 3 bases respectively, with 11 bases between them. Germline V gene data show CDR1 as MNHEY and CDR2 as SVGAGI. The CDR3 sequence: CASSYSDSVHYGYTF. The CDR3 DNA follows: TGTGCCAGCAGTTACTCGGACAGTGTGCACTATGGCTACACCTTC.

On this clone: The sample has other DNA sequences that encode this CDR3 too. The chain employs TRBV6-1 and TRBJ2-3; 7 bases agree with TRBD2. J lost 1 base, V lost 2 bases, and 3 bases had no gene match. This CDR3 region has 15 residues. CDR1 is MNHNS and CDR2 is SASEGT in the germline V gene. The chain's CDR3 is CASSESAGGTDTQYF. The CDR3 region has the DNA TGTGCCAGCAGTGAAAGCGCGGGAGGCACAGATACGCAGTATTTT.

This chain's CDR3 is CASSPGPPREQYF. The DNA of the CDR3 is TGTGCCAGCAGCCCTGGGCCCCCTCGCGAGCAGTACTTC. The J gene is TRBJ2-7, the V gene TRBV7-2, with D hard to call. The CDR3 is made up of 13 amino acids. CDR1 is SGHTA, CDR2 FQGNSA, per germline. Between the trimmed V and J ends, which lost 5 bases and 6 bases, there was a span of 14 bases.

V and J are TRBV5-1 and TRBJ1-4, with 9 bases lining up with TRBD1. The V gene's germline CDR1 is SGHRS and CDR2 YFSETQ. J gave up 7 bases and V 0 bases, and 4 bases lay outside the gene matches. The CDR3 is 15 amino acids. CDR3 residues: CASSLDGTGFEKLFF. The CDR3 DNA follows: TGCGCCAGCAGCTTGGATGGGACAGGGTTTGAAAAACTGTTTTTT. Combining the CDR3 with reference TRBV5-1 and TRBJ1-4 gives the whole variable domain KAGVTQTPRYLIKTRGQQVTLSCSPISGHRSVSWYQQTPGQGLQFLFEYFSETQRNKGNFPGRFSGRQFSNSRSEMNVSTLELGDSALYLCASSLDGTGFEKLFFGSGTQLSVL.

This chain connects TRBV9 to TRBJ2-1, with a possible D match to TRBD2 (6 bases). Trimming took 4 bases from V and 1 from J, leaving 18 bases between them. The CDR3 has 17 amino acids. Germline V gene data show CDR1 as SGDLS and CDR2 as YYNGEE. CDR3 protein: CASSPRLGGKSYNEQFF. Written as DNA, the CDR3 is TGTGCCAGCAGCCCACGCCTTGGGGGGAAATCCTACAATGAGCAGTTCTTC.

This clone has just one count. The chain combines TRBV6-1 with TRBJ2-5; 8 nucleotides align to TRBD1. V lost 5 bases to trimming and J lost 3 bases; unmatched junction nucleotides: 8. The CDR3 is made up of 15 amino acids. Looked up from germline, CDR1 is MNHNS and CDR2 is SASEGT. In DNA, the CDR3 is TGTGCCAGCAGTATTCGGGACAGGCCGAAAGAGACCCAGTACTTC. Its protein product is CASSIRDRPKETQYF.

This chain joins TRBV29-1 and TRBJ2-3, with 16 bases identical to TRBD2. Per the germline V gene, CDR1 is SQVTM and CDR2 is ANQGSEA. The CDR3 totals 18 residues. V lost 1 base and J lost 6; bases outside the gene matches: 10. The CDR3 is CSVEAQGTSGGALDTQYF. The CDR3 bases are TGCAGCGTTGAAGCCCAGGGGACTAGCGGGGGGGCGCTCGATACGCAGTATTTT.

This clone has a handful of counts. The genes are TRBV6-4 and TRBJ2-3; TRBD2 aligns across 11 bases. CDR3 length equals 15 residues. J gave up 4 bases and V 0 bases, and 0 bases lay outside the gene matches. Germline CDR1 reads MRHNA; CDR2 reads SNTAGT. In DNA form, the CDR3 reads TGTGCCAGCAGTGACTCTAGCGGGGGGGCAGATACGCAGTATTTT. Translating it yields CASSDSSGGADTQYF.

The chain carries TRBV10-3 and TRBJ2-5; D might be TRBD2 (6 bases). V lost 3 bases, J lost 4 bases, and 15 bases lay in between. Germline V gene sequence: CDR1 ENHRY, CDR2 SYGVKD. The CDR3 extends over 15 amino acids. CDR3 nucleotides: TGTGCCATCAGTGACATCGGGCGGGGAATAGAGACCCAGTACTTC. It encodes CAISDIGRGIETQYF.

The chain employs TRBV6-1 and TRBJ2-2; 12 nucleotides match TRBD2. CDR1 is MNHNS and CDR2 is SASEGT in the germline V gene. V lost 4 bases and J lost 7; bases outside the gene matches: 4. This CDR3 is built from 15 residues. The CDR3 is CASSGLAGDGGELFF. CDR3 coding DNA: TGTGCCAGCAGTGGACTAGCGGGGGATGGCGGGGAGCTGTTTTTT.

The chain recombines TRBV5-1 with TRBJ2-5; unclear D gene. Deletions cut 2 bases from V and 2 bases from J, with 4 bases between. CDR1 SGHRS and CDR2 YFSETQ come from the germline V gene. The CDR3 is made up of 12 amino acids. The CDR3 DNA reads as TGCGCCAGCAGCTTACAGCAAGAGACCCAGTACTTC. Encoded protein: CASSLQQETQYF.